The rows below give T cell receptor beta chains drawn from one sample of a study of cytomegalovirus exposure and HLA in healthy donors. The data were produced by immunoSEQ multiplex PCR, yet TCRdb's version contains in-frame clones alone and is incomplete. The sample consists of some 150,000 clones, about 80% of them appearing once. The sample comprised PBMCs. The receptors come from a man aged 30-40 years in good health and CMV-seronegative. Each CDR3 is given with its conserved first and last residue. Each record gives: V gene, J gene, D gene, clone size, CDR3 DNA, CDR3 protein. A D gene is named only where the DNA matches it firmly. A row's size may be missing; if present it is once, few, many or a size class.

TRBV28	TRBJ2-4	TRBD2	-	TGTGCCAGCAGTGATCCCGGGAGGGCCAAAAACATTCAGTACTTC	CASSDPGRAKNIQYF
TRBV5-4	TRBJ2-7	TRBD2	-	TGTGCCAGCAGCTTTGGTGGAGGCGGGAGGGCGTACGAGCAGTACTTC	CASSFGGGGRAYEQYF
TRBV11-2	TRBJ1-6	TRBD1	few	TGTGCCACCACTACAGGGGTTTCTAATTCACCCCTCCACTTT	CATTTGVSNSPLHF
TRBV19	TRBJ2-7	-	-	TGTGCCAGTAGCTACTCGAGGGAGCATTACGAGCAGTACTTC	CASSYSREHYEQYF
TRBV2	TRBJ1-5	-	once	TGTGCCAGCAGTGATTGGGGCAGCCTGAGGCCCCAGCATTTT	CASSDWGSLRPQHF
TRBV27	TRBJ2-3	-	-	TGTGCCAGCGGGACTCCCTATAGACCAGATACGCAGTATTTT	CASGTPYRPDTQYF
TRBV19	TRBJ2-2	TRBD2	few	TGTGCCAGTAGTACCCGCGCCCGACTAGCGGGAGGGCACACCGGGGAGCTGTTTTTT	CASSTRARLAGGHTGELFF
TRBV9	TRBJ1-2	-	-	TGTGCCAGCACCGGTGGAGGGAATGGCTACACCTTC	CASTGGGNGYTF
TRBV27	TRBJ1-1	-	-	TGTGCCAGTATTAGGGGCACTGAAGCTTTCTTT	CASIRGTEAFF
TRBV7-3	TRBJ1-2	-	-	TGTGCCAGCAGCCAAAACAGGGATGGCTACACCTTC	CASSQNRDGYTF
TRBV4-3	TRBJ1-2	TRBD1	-	TGCGCCAGCAGCCAGGACGACAGGGATCGTGGCTACACCTTC	CASSQDDRDRGYTF
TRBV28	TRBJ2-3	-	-	TGTGCCAGCCGCGGCCCGGCAGATACGCAGTATTTT	CASRGPADTQYF